The entry that follows covers one T cell receptor beta chain sequence. The antigen is not known. One end of the junction is discordant with germline, which a read error may explain. The data derive from a study of tumor and adjacent non-tumor tissue in lung cancer. Study-wide results and caveats: TCR diversity was significantly greater in tumor than normal lung tissue.

This CDR3 has 16 residues. The germline V gene encodes CDR1 MGHRA and CDR2 YSYEKL. No cell sorting was done before RNA was extracted from the tissue. Between August and November 2014, newly diagnosed, chemotherapy-naive lung cancer patients underwent thoracic surgery in China. Three rounds of nested PCR, following a modified ARM-PCR protocol, produced the TCRbeta library. TCRdb re-called the multiplex PCR reads through MiXCR, storing one row per CDR3 protein. The sample contains fewer than 80,000 distinct CDR3 sequences, about two thirds of which appear only once. This sequence originates from a woman in her sixties or seventies with non-small cell lung cancer. Sequenced material: lung tumor tissue. The genes are TRBV4-1 and TRBJ2-7; D might be TRBD1 (6 bases). The CDR3 bases are TGTGCCATCAGCCAAGAATACAGGGAATATTATTACGAGCAGTACTTC. It codes for CAISQEYREYYYEQYF.